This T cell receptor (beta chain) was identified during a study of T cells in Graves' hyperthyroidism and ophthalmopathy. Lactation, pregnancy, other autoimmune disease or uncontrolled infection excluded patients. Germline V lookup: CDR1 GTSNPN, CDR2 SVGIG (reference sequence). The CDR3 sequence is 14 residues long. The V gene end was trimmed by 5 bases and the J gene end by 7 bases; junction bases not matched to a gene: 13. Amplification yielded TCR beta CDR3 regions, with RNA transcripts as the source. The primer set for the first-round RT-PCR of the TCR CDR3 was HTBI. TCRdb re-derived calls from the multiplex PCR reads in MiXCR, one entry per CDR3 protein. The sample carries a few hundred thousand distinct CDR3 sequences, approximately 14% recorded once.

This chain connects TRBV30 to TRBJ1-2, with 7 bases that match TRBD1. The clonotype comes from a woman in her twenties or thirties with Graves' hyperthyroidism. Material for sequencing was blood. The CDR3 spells CAWHLLQGTAGYTF. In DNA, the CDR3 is TGTGCCTGGCACCTTCTACAGGGGACTGCTGGCTACACCTTC.